Each of the 31 T cell receptor beta chains below was sequenced from the same sample in a study of CD8 T cells in ankylosing spondylitis. MiXCR was run by TCRdb on the 5' RACE reads, yielding one entry per CDR3 protein. This sample has tens of thousands of distinct CDR3 sequences; 10% occur once, and the top ten carry about 16%. Sequences were obtained from blood, either unsorted or a sorted T cell fraction (not recorded which). The receptors come from a male donor with ankylosing spondylitis or in good health (not recorded which).

This clonotype was counted at least ten times. The V call is TRBV4-1, the J call TRBJ2-7, with 10 nucleotides matching TRBD1. The CDR3 totals 14 residues. V was pared by 4 bases and J by 3 bases, with 3 bases of the junction left unmatched. Germline V gives CDR1 MGHRA, CDR2 YSYEKL. CDR3 DNA: TGCGCCAGCAGCCGGACAGGGGGGAGCTACGAGCAGTACTTC. Amino acids: CASSRTGGSYEQYF.

CDR3 sequence reads: CAISESRNTEAFF. For the CDR3, the DNA is TGTGCCATCAGTGAGTCAAGGAACACTGAAGCTTTCTTT. J is TRBJ1-1 and V is TRBV10-3; D remains ambiguous. The V gene lost 0 bases and the J gene lost 1 base, with 3 bases spanning the gap. There are 13 residues in the CDR3. Per germline, CDR1 ENHRY and CDR2 SYGVKD.

The table lists this clonotype with many counts. V is TRBV20-1 and J is TRBJ2-5, with TRBD2 as a possible D gene (5 bases). The CDR3 is 14 residues long. Germline V gene sequence: CDR1 DFQATT, CDR2 SNEGSKA (reference sequence). Deletions cut 6 bases from V and 9 bases from J, with 23 bases between. CDR3 sequence reads: CSAPLPSWESPQYF. CDR3 nucleotides: TGCAGTGCCCCGTTACCTAGCTGGGAAAGTCCCCAGTACTTC.

This clonotype was counted many times. This chain connects TRBV20-1 to TRBJ1-1; D might be TRBD1 (5 bases). The V gene's germline CDR1 is DFQATT and CDR2 SNEGSKA (reference sequence). Trimming took off 0 bases at V and 5 bases at J, with 10 bases between the two ends. CDR3 length: 13 amino acids. The CDR3 here is CSARDSRETEAFF. The CDR3 DNA follows: TGCAGTGCTAGAGATAGCAGGGAAACTGAAGCTTTCTTT.

This clonotype was seen ten or more times. V usage is TRBV6-2 or TRBV6-3 and J usage is TRBJ2-7; the D is unclear. Germline-derived CDR1 and CDR2 are MNHEY and SVGEGT. Trimming removed 0 bases from V and 3 bases from J, with 6 bases in between. The CDR3 covers 13 residues. As DNA, the CDR3 is TGTGCCAGCAGTTACTCCGAGCACTACGAGCAGTACTTC. Protein product: CASSYSEHYEQYF.

This sequence joins TRBV5-1 and TRBJ2-5; the D is unclear. This CDR3 has 13 residues. Germline CDR1 reads SGHRS; CDR2 reads YFSETQ. Trimming removed 5 bases at V and 1 base at J, with 9 bases between. The CDR3 here is CASSNLIQETQYF. Here the CDR3 DNA reads TGCGCCAGCAGTAACCTGATCCAAGAGACCCAGTACTTC.

The sample holds many counts of this clonotype. The chain couples TRBV6-1 to TRBJ2-1, with 11 bases aligning to TRBD2. Germline V gives CDR1 MNHNS, CDR2 SASEGT. The length of the CDR3 is 17 residues. The V segment lost 5 bases and the J segment 0 bases; nucleotides outside the gene matches: 6. CDR3: CASSLGTSGISYNEQFF. The CDR3 nucleotides are TGTGCCAGCAGTCTCGGGACTAGCGGTATCTCCTACAATGAGCAGTTCTTC.

In its sample, this clonotype was seen many times. This chain links TRBV20-1 with TRBJ2-7; TRBD2 matches at 8 bases. Looked up from germline, CDR1 is DFQATT and CDR2 is SNEGSKA (reference sequence). There are 15 residues in the CDR3. With 1 base clipped from V and 3 bases from J, the junction kept 8 bases outside the gene matches. CDR3 amino acids: CSARGESSGLYEQYF. The DNA for the CDR3 is TGCAGTGCTAGAGGCGAGTCTAGCGGGCTCTACGAGCAGTACTTC.

Ten or more counts support this clonotype. The gene calls are TRBV5-1 and TRBJ1-4; D may be TRBD1 (5 bases). Looked up from germline, CDR1 is SGHRS and CDR2 is YFSETQ. CDR3 length equals 14 residues. V was pared by 3 bases and J by 3 bases, with 9 bases between. CDR3 sequence reads: CASSWDVANEKLFF. The CDR3 bases are TGCGCCAGCAGCTGGGACGTCGCTAATGAAAAACTGTTTTTT.

This clonotype was counted ten times or more. The V gene is TRBV5-4, the J gene TRBJ2-3, with a tentative D call TRBD2 (5 bases). The CDR3 runs to 15 residues. Germline V gene lookup returns CDR1 SGHNT and CDR2 YYREEE (reference sequence). V shed 0 bases and J shed 2 bases, with 10 bases lying between them. The CDR3 sequence is CASSLAGLLTDTQYF. The CDR3 DNA is TGTGCCAGCAGCTTGGCAGGACTCCTCACAGATACGCAGTATTTT.

This clonotype was observed many times. The CDR3 bases are TGTGCCAGCAGCTTCCAGCGGGTGGGAGATACGCAGTATTTT. It specifies CASSFQRVGDTQYF. The chain couples TRBV11-2 to TRBJ2-3; a weak D match, TRBD2 (6 bases). CDR3 length: 14 amino acids. The V gene lost 3 bases and the J gene lost 5 bases, with 12 bases spanning the gap. Looked up from germline, CDR1 is SGHAT and CDR2 is FQNNGV.

This clonotype came up many times. This chain connects TRBV19 to TRBJ2-4, with 9 bases lining up with TRBD1. Looked up from germline, CDR1 is LNHDA and CDR2 is SQIVND (reference sequence). This CDR3 has 17 amino acids. With 8 bases clipped from V and 0 bases from J, the junction kept 11 bases outside the gene matches. The CDR3 DNA sequence: TGTGCCAGTTGCCCCGGGACAGGGATTGGAGCCAAAAACATTCAGTACTTC. This gives the protein CASCPGTGIGAKNIQYF.

In this sample, this clonotype turned up many times. The chain employs TRBV12-3 or TRBV12-4 and TRBJ1-2, with D tentatively TRBD1 (6 bases). V lost 4 bases and J lost 8, with 11 bases in between. The CDR3 is 12 residues long. CDR3 DNA sequence: TGTGCCAGCAGTTCCACGGGGGCCGGCTACACCTTC. This codes for CASSSTGAGYTF.

This chain connects TRBV5-1 to TRBJ1-3, with TRBD1 identical over 7 bases. V trimming: 4 bases; J trimming: 4 bases; junction bases outside the gene matches: 5. The germline V gene has CDR1 SGHRS and CDR2 YFSETQ. This CDR3 has 14 amino acids. Written as DNA, the CDR3 is TGCGCCAGCAGCACCGGGACAGAAGGAAACACCATATATTTT. This encodes CASSTGTEGNTIYF.

The sample holds many counts of this clonotype. The DNA for the CDR3 is TGTGCCAGCGCGGGGAGTTTAGAGGGGCACGAGCAGTACTTC. It yields the protein CASAGSLEGHEQYF. This chain joins TRBV27 and TRBJ2-7; a possible D gene is TRBD2 (6 bases). The CDR3 extends over 14 amino acids. The V gene lost 8 bases and the J gene lost 5 bases, with 19 bases spanning the gap. Per germline, CDR1 MNHEY and CDR2 SMNVEV (reference sequence).

This clonotype was seen a handful of times. V and J are TRBV2 and TRBJ2-3, with 9 nucleotides matching TRBD2. The CDR3 runs 16 residues. The V segment lost 8 bases and the J segment 1 base; nucleotides outside the gene matches: 10. Germline loops: CDR1 SNHLY, CDR2 FYNNEI. The CDR3 DNA reads TGTGCCAGCGGGGGACTAGCAGTCCGAGGCACAGATACGCAGTATTTT. Protein: CASGGLAVRGTDTQYF.

There are many counts of this clonotype. The chain links TRBV7-2 to TRBJ2-7; D call uncertain. Germline V lookup: CDR1 SGHTA, CDR2 FQGNSA. V dropped 2 bases and J dropped 2 bases, with 4 bases sitting between them. CDR3 size: 12 residues. The CDR3 DNA reads TGTGCCAGCAGCTTAAGCGCCTACGAGCAGTACTTC. It specifies CASSLSAYEQYF.

This clonotype showed up many times. CDR3 protein: CSASRGLRTEAFF. The CDR3 DNA reads as TGCAGTGCTAGTAGGGGGCTCAGAACTGAAGCTTTCTTT. The rearrangement joins TRBV20-1 to TRBJ1-1, with TRBD1 matching 7 bases. After removal of 3 bases from V and 5 bases from J, the junction contained 6 bases not matched to a gene. The V gene's germline CDR1 is DFQATT and CDR2 SNEGSKA (reference sequence). The CDR3 is 13 residues long.

This clonotype was seen repeatedly, ten times or more. This rearrangement joins TRBV3-1 to TRBJ1-4; D remains ambiguous. The V gene's germline CDR1 is LGHDT and CDR2 YNNKEL (reference sequence). This CDR3 has 18 residues. V dropped 2 bases and J dropped 0 bases, with 16 bases sitting between them. The CDR3 DNA reads TGTGCCAGCAGCCAATCCGCTTTTTCGACAACAACTAATGAAAAACTGTTTTTT. It yields the protein CASSQSAFSTTTNEKLFF.

This clonotype was recorded many times. The CDR3 DNA sequence: TGCAGTGCTACCCGGCCCGGACAGGACGCGAACACCGGGGAGCTGTTTTTT. It yields the protein CSATRPGQDANTGELFF. The V call is TRBV20-1, the J call TRBJ2-2; 7 bases are a match to TRBD1. The CDR3 spans 17 residues. Trimming removed 4 bases from V and 0 bases from J; junction bases left unmatched: 11. The V gene's germline CDR1 is DFQATT and CDR2 SNEGSKA (reference sequence).

This clonotype has at least ten counts. CDR3 in amino acids: CASSKGGGTPIRRNTIYF. The CDR3 bases are TGTGCCAGCAGCAAAGGGGGGGGGACACCGATTAGGCGAAACACCATATATTTT. This chain uses TRBV21-1 with TRBJ1-3; the table's D gene call, TRBD1, was not cross checked with the DNA. TRBV21-1 is assigned pseudogene status. The CDR3 extends over 18 amino acids.

This clonotype was recorded at least ten times. The chain is built from TRBV5-1 and TRBJ1-6; D ambiguous. The CDR3 has 15 amino acids. The germline CDR1 and CDR2 sequences are SGHRS and YFSETQ. V dropped 4 bases and J dropped 7 bases, with 15 bases sitting between them. This CDR3 is CASSHLPATNSPLHF. CDR3 nucleotide sequence: TGCGCCAGCAGCCATCTCCCGGCCACAAATTCACCCCTCCACTTT.

This clonotype was seen ten or more times. V is TRBV11-2 and J is TRBJ2-2; D gene uncertain. Trimming stripped 3 bases from V and 0 bases from J, with 8 bases between. This CDR3 is 15 amino acids long. Germline V gives CDR1 SGHAT, CDR2 FQNNGV. The CDR3 reads CASSFFPANTGELFF. As DNA, the CDR3 is TGTGCCAGCAGCTTTTTCCCCGCGAACACCGGGGAGCTGTTTTTT.

This clonotype was detected many times. The rearrangement links TRBV21-1 to TRBJ2-2; TRBD1, the table's D call, was not compared with the DNA. TRBV21-1 is flagged as a pseudogene. The CDR3 contains 20 residues. The CDR3 sequence is CASSNHQDRRFLPNTGELFF. The CDR3, as DNA: TGTGCCAGCAGCAATCACCAGGACAGGAGATTTCTACCGAACACCGGGGAGCTGTTTTTT.

A single count supports this clonotype. This chain uses TRBV2 with TRBJ2-2; D perhaps matches TRBD2 (5 bases). V lost 9 bases and J lost 5, with 19 bases in between. CDR1 is SNHLY and CDR2 is FYNNEI in the germline V gene. The CDR3 loop spans 15 amino acids. CDR3 in amino acids: CASTLDRYGTGELFF. CDR3 sequence (DNA): TGTGCCAGTACACTAGATCGATACGGGACCGGGGAGCTGTTTTTT.

This clonotype showed up many times. The rearrangement uses TRBV20-1 and TRBJ2-7; the D gene is possibly TRBD2 (5 bases). The germline V and J ends were trimmed by 3 bases and 5 bases, with 11 bases remaining between them. CDR1 DFQATT and CDR2 SNEGSKA come from the germline V gene (reference sequence). The CDR3 length is 12 residues. Here the CDR3 reads CSASGGRHEQYF. In nucleotides, the CDR3 is TGCAGTGCTAGCGGCGGGCGGCACGAGCAGTACTTC.

The rearrangement joins TRBV20-1 to TRBJ1-2, with a possible D match to TRBD1 (5 bases). The CDR3 contains 14 residues. V was cut by 3 bases and J by 5 bases, with 16 bases left in between. Germline V gene sequence: CDR1 DFQATT, CDR2 SNEGSKA (reference sequence). DNA for the CDR3: TGCAGTGCTAGTGGGCAGGGCACTACTTATGGCTACACCTTC. It encodes CSASGQGTTYGYTF.

This clonotype was seen repeatedly, ten times or more. This chain links TRBV9 with TRBJ2-1, with D perhaps matching TRBD1 (6 bases). Germline V gene data show CDR1 as SGDLS and CDR2 as YYNGEE. The CDR3 is 16 residues long. V was trimmed by 3 bases and J by 0 bases, leaving 13 bases between them. CDR3 residues: CASSDDRSSSYNEQFF. DNA for the CDR3: TGTGCCAGCAGCGACGACAGGTCGAGCTCCTACAATGAGCAGTTCTTC.

There are many counts of this clonotype. The chain is built from TRBV18 and TRBJ2-3; the match to TRBD2 covers 13 bases. Germline loops: CDR1 KGHSH, CDR2 LQKENI. This CDR3 is built from 16 residues. Unmatched junction bases numbered 2, after V lost 3 bases and J lost 2 bases. CDR3 sequence reads: CASSPGLAGPTDTQYF. Here the CDR3 DNA reads TGTGCCAGCTCACCGGGACTAGCGGGGCCCACAGATACGCAGTATTTT.

This clonotype was counted many times. The J gene is TRBJ2-2, the V gene TRBV11-2; D ambiguous. The length of the CDR3 is 16 residues. V gave up 0 bases and J gave up 2 bases, with 10 bases separating them. Per the germline V gene, CDR1 is SGHAT and CDR2 is FQNNGV. The DNA of the CDR3 is TGTGCCAGCAGCTTAGATCAACACGGAAACACCGGGGAGCTGTTTTTT. Translating gives CASSLDQHGNTGELFF. The full variable domain, in which reference TRBV11-2 and TRBJ2-2 provide the parts outside the CDR3, is EAGVAQSPRYKIIEKRQSVAFWCNPISGHATLYWYQQILGQGPKLLIQFQNNGVVDDSQLPKDRFSAERLKGVDSTLKIQPAKLEDSAVYLCASSLDQHGNTGELFFGEGSRLTVL.

This clonotype was counted ten times or more. The gene calls are TRBV6-2 or TRBV6-3 and TRBJ2-2; the match to TRBD2 covers 8 bases. V shed 2 bases, J shed 7 bases, and the junction held 6 bases outside the gene matches. CDR1 MNHEY and CDR2 SVGEGT come from the germline V gene. This CDR3 region has 15 residues. The CDR3: CASSYGSGTNGELFF. CDR3 DNA sequence: TGTGCCAGCAGTTACGGTAGCGGGACGAACGGGGAGCTGTTTTTT.